The 19 T cell receptor beta chains reported below all come from one sample, sequenced in a study of T cell responses to AZD1222 COVID-19 vaccine. Clones were sequenced by immunoSEQ multiplex PCR, and TCRdb holds only the in-frame ones, with some missing. Among approximately 120,000 clones listed, roughly nine tenths were seen once. Material: peripheral blood, obtained on day 0 of AZD1222 vaccination. The receptors were gathered from an adult in good health.

The chain uses TRBV28 and TRBJ2-5; weak D call: TRBD1 (5 bases). CDR3 size: 15 residues. Germline V gives CDR1 MDHEN, CDR2 SYDVKM. The V and J ends lost 6 bases and 5 bases respectively, with 19 bases between them. CDR3 in amino acids: CASSPIGRARETQYF. The CDR3 DNA reads TGTGCCAGCAGCCCTATCGGCAGGGCCAGGGAGACCCAGTACTTC.

The chain recombines TRBV5-1 with TRBJ2-7; possibly TRBD1 or TRBD2 for D (5 bases each). Trimming removed 4 bases from V and 1 base from J, with 9 bases in between. Germline V gene data show CDR1 as SGHRS and CDR2 as YFSETQ. The length of the CDR3 is 13 residues. CDR3 DNA: TGCGCCAGCAGCCGGGACGGGTCCTACGAGCAGTACTTC. This codes for CASSRDGSYEQYF.

This chain links TRBV6-5 with TRBJ2-3, with 8 nucleotides matching TRBD2. CDR3 size: 15 residues. In germline, CDR1 is MNHEY, CDR2 SVGAGI. J lost 6 bases, V lost 4 bases, and 9 bases had no gene match. CDR3 coding DNA: TGTGCCAGCAGTTCCGGGACTAGTGTTTCCGATACGCAGTATTTT. Protein product: CASSSGTSVSDTQYF.

This chain joins TRBV10-2 and TRBJ1-5, with a weak D call TRBD1 (5 bases). CDR1 and CDR2 (germline): WSHSY, SAAADI. The V gene lost 3 bases and the J gene lost 2 bases, with 11 bases spanning the gap. The CDR3 extends over 15 amino acids. This CDR3 is CASSDAGGGNQPQHF. The CDR3, as DNA: TGCGCCAGCAGTGATGCGGGGGGTGGCAATCAGCCCCAGCATTTT.

The chain recombines TRBV11-2 with TRBJ2-1; 11 bases agree with TRBD2. V lost 0 bases and J lost 0; bases outside the gene matches: 7. Germline values: CDR1 SGHAT, CDR2 FQNNGV. The CDR3 has 19 residues. The CDR3 sequence: CASSLDGLAGLYSYNEQFF. CDR3 DNA: TGTGCCAGCAGCTTAGATGGACTAGCGGGCCTTTACTCCTACAATGAGCAGTTCTTC.

The chain links TRBV9 to TRBJ1-1; D not certain. The length of the CDR3 is 14 residues. V was trimmed by 0 bases and J by 1 base, leaving 7 bases between them. Germline loops: CDR1 SGDLS, CDR2 YYNGEE. The CDR3 reads CASSVGVQNTEAFF. For the CDR3, the DNA is TGTGCCAGCAGCGTAGGGGTCCAGAACACTGAAGCTTTCTTT. The full variable domain, its missing parts supplied by reference TRBV9 and TRBJ1-1, is DSGVTQTPKHLITATGQRVTLRCSPRSGDLSVYWYQQSLDQGLQFLIQYYNGEERAKGNILERFSAQQFPDLHSELNLSSLELGDSALYFCASSVGVQNTEAFFGQGTRLTVV.

The chain is built from TRBV18 and TRBJ1-4; D is uncertain. Germline values: CDR1 KGHSH, CDR2 LQKENI. There are 14 residues in the CDR3. The ends were cut back, 4 bases at V and 0 bases at J, with 6 bases in the middle. The CDR3 protein is CASSQSATNEKLFF. DNA of the CDR3: TGTGCCAGCTCACAGAGCGCAACTAATGAAAAACTGTTTTTT.

This chain connects TRBV7-2 to TRBJ1-1; D unresolved. CDR1 SGHTA and CDR2 FQGNSA come from the germline V gene. The CDR3 is made up of 11 amino acids. V lost 5 bases and J lost 10, with 11 bases in between. The CDR3 DNA reads TGTGCCAGCAGCGCCAAGGTCAGAGCTTTCTTT. Translating gives CASSAKVRAFF.

The rearrangement links TRBV6-6 to TRBJ1-4, with D maybe TRBD1 (5 bases). From germline, CDR1 is MNHNY and CDR2 SVGAGI (reference sequence). The ends were cut back, 8 bases at V and 7 bases at J, with 14 bases in the middle. CDR3 size: 13 residues. CDR3 nucleotide sequence: TGTGCCAGCGATCCTCAGGGTGGTGAAAAACTGTTTTTT. Translation gives CASDPQGGEKLFF.

The CDR3 nucleotides are TGCAGCGTAGCCGGGACTAGCGGGGGCACAGATACGCAGTATTTT. Encoded protein: CSVAGTSGGTDTQYF. The rearrangement uses TRBV29-1 and TRBJ2-3; 13 bases are a match to TRBD2. Per germline, CDR1 SQVTM and CDR2 ANQGSEA. With 6 bases clipped from V and 1 base from J, the junction kept 4 bases outside the gene matches. The CDR3 has 15 residues.

This rearrangement joins TRBV2 to TRBJ1-2; no reliable D call. Trimming pared 4 bases from V and 8 bases from J, leaving 14 bases between. Per germline, CDR1 SNHLY and CDR2 FYNNEI. The CDR3 is made up of 13 amino acids. CDR3 nucleotides: TGTGCCAGCAGTGGTGGCACCATCGGAGGCTACACCTTC. As protein: CASSGGTIGGYTF. The entire variable domain, with the rest obtained from reference TRBV2 and TRBJ1-2, is as follows: EPEVTQTPSHQVTQMGQEVILRCVPISNHLYFYWYRQILGQKVEFLVSFYNNEISEKSEIFDDQFSVERPDGSNFTLKIRSTKLEDSAMYFCASSGGTIGGYTFGSGTRLTVV.

The chain uses TRBV5-1 and TRBJ1-1, with a possible D match to TRBD1 (6 bases). The V and J ends lost 3 bases and 0 bases respectively, with 12 bases between them. The germline CDR1 and CDR2 sequences are SGHRS and YFSETQ. The CDR3 spans 15 residues. CDR3 in DNA: TGCGCCAGCAGCTGGTCTGGACAGATGAACACTGAAGCTTTCTTT. Encoded protein: CASSWSGQMNTEAFF. Filled out from reference TRBV5-1 and TRBJ1-1, the complete variable domain reads KAGVTQTPRYLIKTRGQQVTLSCSPISGHRSVSWYQQTPGQGLQFLFEYFSETQRNKGNFPGRFSGRQFSNSRSEMNVSTLELGDSALYLCASSWSGQMNTEAFFGQGTRLTVV.

This chain uses TRBV6-2 or TRBV6-3 with TRBJ1-1, with D hard to call. Germline V gene sequence: CDR1 MNHEY, CDR2 SVGEGT. The CDR3 contains 15 residues. Trimming cost V 0 bases and J 6 bases, with 14 bases left between them. CDR3: CASSYSSRRGAEAFF. DNA for the CDR3: TGTGCCAGCAGTTACTCGAGTCGGCGAGGCGCTGAAGCTTTCTTT.

The chain carries TRBV12-3 or TRBV12-4 and TRBJ1-1, with D perhaps matching TRBD1 (5 bases). The V gene lost 3 bases and the J gene lost 11 bases, with 13 bases spanning the gap. The CDR3 runs 12 residues. The CDR3 is CASSLGNGDAFF. CDR3 in DNA: TGTGCCAGCAGTTTGGGAAACGGGGACGCTTTCTTT.

V is TRBV5-4 and J is TRBJ1-2; D unresolved. The germline V and J ends were trimmed by 0 bases and 5 bases, with 8 bases remaining between them. The CDR3 consists of 13 residues. CDR1 and CDR2 from the germline V gene are SGHNT and YYREEE (reference sequence). CDR3 sequence (DNA): TGTGCCAGCAGCTTGGATTCGGGATATGGCTACACCTTC. It specifies CASSLDSGYGYTF.

The chain is built from TRBV19 and TRBJ1-5; tentative D call: TRBD1 (5 bases). The V gene's germline CDR1 is LNHDA and CDR2 SQIVND (reference sequence). V lost 7 bases and J lost 9, with 19 bases in between. The CDR3 contains 14 residues. The CDR3 DNA reads TGTGCCAGTACCCTCAGACAGCAGTGGACGCCCCAGCATTTT. It is translated as CASTLRQQWTPQHF.

The rearrangement joins TRBV2 to TRBJ2-3; 11 bases map to TRBD2. Germline V gene lookup returns CDR1 SNHLY and CDR2 FYNNEI. The CDR3 is made up of 15 amino acids. After removal of 6 bases from V and 3 bases from J, the junction contained 5 bases not matched to a gene. CDR3 protein: CASRIAGGQTDTQYF. The CDR3 DNA is TGTGCCAGCAGGATAGCGGGAGGGCAAACAGATACGCAGTATTTT.

This chain links TRBV6-5 with TRBJ2-5, with D maybe TRBD2 (6 bases). This CDR3 has 16 amino acids. From germline, CDR1 is MNHEY and CDR2 SVGAGI. With 0 bases removed from V and 2 bases from J, the gap between germline ends came to 13 bases. The CDR3 sequence is CASSYSKSGTQETQYF. The CDR3 coding sequence is TGTGCCAGCAGTTACTCGAAATCCGGGACTCAAGAGACCCAGTACTTC.

V usage is TRBV4-1 and J usage is TRBJ2-1; TRBD2 matches 7 bases. With 1 base clipped from V and 4 bases from J, the junction kept 4 bases outside the gene matches. Per germline, CDR1 MGHRA and CDR2 YSYEKL. The CDR3 is made up of 15 amino acids. The CDR3 is CASSQAGTIYNEQFF. In nucleotides, the CDR3 is TGCGCCAGCAGCCAAGCCGGGACTATTTACAATGAGCAGTTCTTC.